These 25 T cell receptor beta chains were sequenced from one sample in a study of shared clonotypes between healthy human individuals. TCRdb's copy holds only in-frame clones and misses some; the assay was immunoSEQ multiplex PCR. The sample includes 1,500,000 or so clones, about 98.5% of them seen just once. Material for sequencing was naive CD4+ T cells sorted from blood. Subset reported: CD45RA+ positively selected. These receptors were obtained from a young man in good health.

This chain joins TRBV5-1 and TRBJ2-1; 7 nucleotides align to TRBD2. V dropped 4 bases and J dropped 4; count of bases not matched to a gene: 8. Looked up from germline, CDR1 is SGHRS and CDR2 is YFSETQ. The CDR3 loop spans 15 amino acids. The CDR3, as DNA: TGCGCCAGCAGCCCGGGCGGGAGTGGATACAATGAGCAGTTCTTC. Residues: CASSPGGSGYNEQFF.

Only one count was recorded for this clone. The chain links TRBV5-8 to TRBJ1-1; no firm D call. This CDR3 is built from 12 residues. Trimming left V 4 bases short and J 5 bases short, with 9 bases between. From germline, CDR1 is SGHTS and CDR2 YDEGEE. CDR3 protein: CASSLGSTEAFF. CDR3 DNA: TGTGCCAGCAGCCTAGGGAGTACTGAAGCTTTCTTT.

The chain recombines TRBV5-5 with TRBJ2-2, with D hard to call. Germline assignment: CDR1 SGHKS and CDR2 YYEKEE (reference sequence). The CDR3 runs 14 residues. V lost 2 bases and J lost 1, with 6 bases in between. CDR3 loop: CASSLIMNTGELFF. DNA for the CDR3: TGTGCCAGCAGCTTAATTATGAACACCGGGGAGCTGTTTTTT.

The chain links TRBV28 to TRBJ2-3, with TRBD2 matching 16 bases. The germline gives CDR1 MDHEN, CDR2 SYDVKM. Trimming cost V 3 bases and J 2 bases; bases outside gene matches: 5. The length of the CDR3 is 18 residues. The CDR3 coding sequence is TGTGCCAGCAGTTTCGGGACTAGCGGGAGGGCCTCCACAGATACGCAGTATTTT. Its protein is CASSFGTSGRASTDTQYF. Looking up the rest from reference TRBV28 and TRBJ2-3 gives the full variable domain: DVKVTQSSRYLVKRTGEKVFLECVQDMDHENMFWYRQDPGLGLRLIYFSYDVKMKEKGDIPEGYSVSREKKERFSLILESASTNQTSMYLCASSFGTSGRASTDTQYFGPGTRLTVL.

V and J are TRBV5-1 and TRBJ1-1, with D possibly being TRBD1 (6 bases). The germline V gene encodes CDR1 SGHRS and CDR2 YFSETQ. CDR3 length equals 13 residues. V was clipped by 4 bases and J by 8 bases, with 15 bases between them. The CDR3 nucleotides are TGCGCCAGCAGCCCCCAAGGGGGGGCAGAAGCTTTCTTT. Its protein product is CASSPQGGAEAFF.

The chain is built from TRBV14 and TRBJ1-2; D unclear. Germline V lookup: CDR1 SGHDN, CDR2 FVKESK. This CDR3 comprises 13 residues. Trimming took off 1 base at V and 4 bases at J, with 7 bases between the two ends. This CDR3 reads CASSQGQSYGYTF. CDR3 nucleotide sequence: TGTGCCAGCAGCCAAGGTCAGAGCTATGGCTACACCTTC.

The chain carries TRBV5-1 and TRBJ2-2, with a possible D match to TRBD2 (6 bases). V was trimmed by 0 bases and J by 2 bases, leaving 14 bases between them. Germline CDR1 and CDR2: SGHRS and YFSETQ. The CDR3 covers 17 residues. DNA of the CDR3: TGCGCCAGCAGCTTGGTGGGTGGCGGGACCAACACCGGGGAGCTGTTTTTT. Translated, it gives CASSLVGGGTNTGELFF.

The rearrangement links TRBV5-4 to TRBJ2-1; a possible D gene is TRBD2 (6 bases). The V and J ends lost 4 bases and 3 bases respectively, with 14 bases between them. This CDR3 has 15 amino acids. The germline V gene has CDR1 SGHNT and CDR2 YYREEE (reference sequence). Here the CDR3 reads CASSLREPLYNEQFF. CDR3 nucleotide sequence: TGTGCCAGCAGCCTCCGGGAGCCTCTCTACAATGAGCAGTTCTTC.

The V gene is TRBV6-1, the J gene TRBJ2-7, with 9 nucleotides matching TRBD1. CDR3 length: 13 amino acids. The V gene end was trimmed by 9 bases and the J gene end by 3 bases; junction bases not matched to a gene: 6. Germline lookup yields CDR1 MNHNS and CDR2 SASEGT. The CDR3 here is CASGTGIVYEQYF. The DNA for the CDR3 is TGTGCCAGTGGGACAGGGATTGTCTACGAGCAGTACTTC.

This sequence joins TRBV7-9 and TRBJ1-2, with TRBD1 matching 7 bases. CDR1 is SEHNR, CDR2 FQNEAQ, per germline (reference sequence). V shed 5 bases and J 6 bases; nucleotides not matched to a gene: 9. The CDR3 totals 14 residues. CDR3 in DNA: TGTGCCAGCAGCCCCATGGGACAGCCCAATGGCTACACCTTC. Its protein product is CASSPMGQPNGYTF. Together with reference TRBV7-9 and TRBJ1-2, the CDR3 gives the full variable domain: DTGVSQNPRHKITKRGQNVTFRCDPISEHNRLYWYRQTLGQGPEFLTYFQNEAQLEKSRLLSDRFSAERPKGSFSTLEIQRTEQGDSAMYLCASSPMGQPNGYTFGSGTRLTVV.

The J gene is TRBJ2-7, the V gene TRBV2; D tentatively fits TRBD1 or TRBD2 (5 bases each). The CDR3 totals 15 residues. Germline CDR1 reads SNHLY; CDR2 reads FYNNEI. V lost 6 bases, J lost 4 bases, and 19 bases lay in between. In DNA, the CDR3 is TGTGCCAGCAGGGGGCAGGGAATCGGACTTTACGAGCAGTACTTC. Amino acid sequence: CASRGQGIGLYEQYF.

The rearrangement uses TRBV27 and TRBJ2-5; D is uncertain. The CDR3 runs 13 residues. The germline V gene encodes CDR1 MNHEY and CDR2 SMNVEV (reference sequence). Trimming took off 5 bases at V and 5 bases at J, with 12 bases between the two ends. CDR3 region: CASSRRVWETQYF. CDR3 DNA sequence: TGTGCCAGCAGTCGGAGAGTGTGGGAGACCCAGTACTTC.

CDR3 nucleotide sequence: TGTGCCAGCAGCACACCTAAAGCTGCAACTAATGAAAAACTGTTTTTT. Translation gives CASSTPKAATNEKLFF. This sequence joins TRBV7-9 and TRBJ1-4; D call uncertain. Germline V gives CDR1 SEHNR, CDR2 FQNEAQ (reference sequence). Trimming removed 5 bases at V and 0 bases at J, with 13 bases between. The CDR3 contains 16 residues. Drawing the rest from reference TRBV7-9 and TRBJ1-4, the complete variable domain is DTGVSQNPRHKITKRGQNVTFRCDPISEHNRLYWYRQTLGQGPEFLTYFQNEAQLEKSRLLSDRFSAERPKGSFSTLEIQRTEQGDSAMYLCASSTPKAATNEKLFFGSGTQLSVL.

As concerns this clone: A read error may account for a junction end that differs from germline. The rearrangement uses TRBV10-2 and TRBJ1-1, with no clear D. The CDR3 totals 15 residues. Germline V gene lookup returns CDR1 WSHSY and CDR2 SAAADI. CDR3 coding DNA: TGCGCCAGCAGTGAGTCAGGGCAGGTGAAGACTGAAGCTTTCTTT. Amino acids: CASSESGQVKTEAFF.

Turning to this clone: At the DNA level, this CDR3 is encoded by other sequences in the same sample as well. V and J are TRBV7-2 and TRBJ2-7; D is unresolved. The V end was cut by 3 bases, the J end by 0 bases, with 3 bases between. The CDR3 is made up of 12 amino acids. Germline CDR1 reads SGHTA; CDR2 reads FQGNSA. The CDR3 loop reads CASSLGSYEQYF. The CDR3 coding sequence is TGTGCCAGCAGCTTGGGCTCCTACGAGCAGTACTTC.

In this sample, this clone turned up once. The chain is built from TRBV5-4 and TRBJ1-1; no clear D. The CDR3 runs to 15 residues. Germline-derived CDR1 and CDR2 are SGHNT and YYREEE (reference sequence). The V end was cut by 3 bases, the J end by 1 base, with 13 bases between. The CDR3 loop is CASSSVTNGNTEAFF. DNA of the CDR3: TGTGCCAGCAGCTCTGTGACCAACGGGAACACTGAAGCTTTCTTT. The whole variable domain, filled in from reference TRBV5-4 and TRBJ1-1, reads ETGVTQSPTHLIKTRGQQVTLRCSSQSGHNTVSWYQQALGQGPQFIFQYYREEENGRGNFPPRFSGLQFPNYSSELNVNALELDDSALYLCASSSVTNGNTEAFFGQGTRLTVV.

As concerns this clone: Additional DNA sequences in this sample encode the identical CDR3. The chain links TRBV5-1 to TRBJ2-7; D is undetermined. The CDR3 contains 14 residues. V was clipped by 4 bases and J by 2 bases, with 13 bases between them. In germline, CDR1 is SGHRS, CDR2 YFSETQ. DNA of the CDR3: TGCGCCAGCAGCCTGGACGTACCCACCTACGAGCAGTACTTC. It is translated as CASSLDVPTYEQYF.

The V call is TRBV6-1, the J call TRBJ1-1, with D unclear. Germline CDR1 and CDR2: MNHNS and SASEGT. There are 14 residues in the CDR3. V shed 0 bases and J shed 5 bases, with 10 bases lying between them. This CDR3 reads CASSEATGWTEAFF. The CDR3 nucleotides read TGTGCCAGCAGTGAAGCTACCGGATGGACTGAAGCTTTCTTT.

The CDR3 DNA follows: TGTGCCAGCAAGCCCAGGAATTCCTACGAGCAGTACTTC. Its protein product is CASKPRNSYEQYF. The chain is built from TRBV2 and TRBJ2-7; D unclear. V lost 7 bases, J lost 1 base, and 11 bases lay in between. This CDR3 comprises 13 residues. Germline CDR1 and CDR2: SNHLY and FYNNEI.

The chain carries TRBV30 and TRBJ1-1; no clear D. V was cut by 0 bases and J by 1 base, with 6 bases left in between. The CDR3 runs to 13 residues. Germline V gene sequence: CDR1 GTSNPN, CDR2 SVGIG (reference sequence). In nucleotides, the CDR3 is TGTGCCTGGAGTGTGAGGGCGAACACTGAAGCTTTCTTT. This encodes CAWSVRANTEAFF.

The rearrangement uses TRBV7-2 and TRBJ1-5; tentative D call: TRBD1 (5 bases). V shed 2 bases and J shed 6 bases, with 11 bases lying between them. Germline V gene data show CDR1 as SGHTA and CDR2 as FQGNSA. CDR3 length: 14 residues. CDR3 sequence reads: CASSLPGLGQPQHF. As DNA, the CDR3 is TGTGCCAGCAGCTTACCAGGGTTGGGTCAGCCCCAGCATTTT.

This chain uses TRBV27 with TRBJ2-7; D may be TRBD1 (6 bases). CDR1 is MNHEY, CDR2 SMNVEV, per germline (reference sequence). The CDR3 consists of 14 residues. The V and J ends lost 8 bases and 6 bases respectively, with 20 bases between them. The CDR3 region has the DNA TGTGCCAGCTCTAGGGGGTTTAGTGGCGGCGAGCAGTACTTC. The encoded protein is CASSRGFSGGEQYF.

The chain is built from TRBV6-5 and TRBJ2-4; D not certain. This CDR3 region has 15 residues. Germline V lookup: CDR1 MNHEY, CDR2 SVGAGI. V dropped 5 bases and J dropped 6 bases, with 17 bases sitting between them. CDR3 amino acids: CASSAKPRWANIQYF. The CDR3 DNA is TGTGCCAGCAGTGCAAAACCCCGGTGGGCAAACATTCAGTACTTC.

The sample holds one count of this clone. The V and J genes are TRBV28 and TRBJ2-7; 8 bases are a match to TRBD2. CDR3 size: 13 residues. The V gene end was trimmed by 11 bases and the J gene end by 5 bases; junction bases not matched to a gene: 11. CDR1 and CDR2 (germline): MDHEN, SYDVKM. The CDR3 reads CAGGAGVPDEQYF. The CDR3 nucleotides are TGTGCCGGGGGAGCGGGAGTCCCGGACGAGCAGTACTTC.

The chain has TRBV7-2 and TRBJ1-5; D gene ambiguous. Trimming stripped 5 bases from V and 11 bases from J, with 16 bases between. Germline values: CDR1 SGHTA, CDR2 FQGNSA. The CDR3 extends over 13 amino acids. The CDR3 coding sequence is TGTGCCAGCAGCCATAGTTTTATCCGGGCCCAGCATTTT. This codes for CASSHSFIRAQHF.